Listed below are T cell receptor beta chains from one sample, sequenced in a study of control samples from healthy donors and cancer patients. Repertoires were generated with immunoSEQ multiplex PCR, while TCRdb's copy carries only in-frame clones and drops some. The sample has 150,000 or so clones, 80% to 90% seen once. The sequencing input was blood. Receptors originate from a young man in good health. Each CDR3 is given without its conserved first and last residue. Expanded clones are given a class, and other clones once, few, many or no size at all.

clone_size: .; cdr3_length: 14; v_call: TRBV10-3; j_call: TRBJ2-1; cdr3_aa: AISEISGQGAGEQF
clone_size: .; cdr3_length: 13; v_call: TRBV3-1/TRBV3-2; j_call: TRBJ2-7; cdr3_aa: ASSQDFTISYEQY
clone_size: .; cdr3_length: 13; v_call: TRBV5-1; j_call: TRBJ2-7; cdr3_aa: ASRLFVQETYEQY
clone_size: .; cdr3_length: 13; v_call: TRBV6-2/TRBV6-3; j_call: TRBJ2-1; cdr3_aa: ASSSSGGLNNEQF
clone_size: .; cdr3_length: 13; v_call: TRBV3-1/TRBV3-2; j_call: TRBJ1-3; cdr3_aa: ASSQDDRFGNTIY
clone_size: .; cdr3_length: 14; v_call: TRBV19; j_call: TRBJ2-4; cdr3_aa: ASRVTADLAKNIQY
clone_size: .; cdr3_length: 14; v_call: TRBV18; j_call: TRBJ2-5; cdr3_aa: ASSPPSAERGETQY
clone_size: .; cdr3_length: 13; v_call: TRBV28; j_call: TRBJ1-2; cdr3_aa: ASSAPGQGAGGYT
clone_size: .; cdr3_length: 14; v_call: TRBV10-2; j_call: TRBJ2-5; cdr3_aa: ASSESNAGLQETQY
clone_size: .; cdr3_length: 11; v_call: TRBV11-3; j_call: TRBJ2-2; cdr3_aa: ASSLEGGGELF
clone_size: .; cdr3_length: 12; v_call: TRBV5-6; j_call: TRBJ2-4; cdr3_aa: ASSLGTGENIQY
clone_size: .; cdr3_length: 12; v_call: TRBV2; j_call: TRBJ1-4; cdr3_aa: ASSELRINEKLF
clone_size: .; cdr3_length: 12; v_call: TRBV19; j_call: TRBJ1-2; cdr3_aa: ASSIRETNYGYT
clone_size: .; cdr3_length: 16; v_call: TRBV21-1; j_call: TRBJ2-2; cdr3_aa: ASSLPRTGPTNTGELF
clone_size: few; cdr3_length: 14; v_call: TRBV4-2; j_call: TRBJ1-6; cdr3_aa: ASSQAARMGVSPLH
clone_size: .; cdr3_length: 13; v_call: TRBV28; j_call: TRBJ1-5; cdr3_aa: ASISGGGSNQPQH
clone_size: .; cdr3_length: 11; v_call: TRBV18; j_call: TRBJ1-4; cdr3_aa: ASSRSTNEKLF
clone_size: once; cdr3_length: 14; v_call: TRBV7-9; j_call: TRBJ1-1; cdr3_aa: ASSLYSGRENTEAF
clone_size: .; cdr3_length: 10; v_call: TRBV11-3; j_call: TRBJ2-7; cdr3_aa: ASSPTGGEQY
clone_size: .; cdr3_length: 14; v_call: TRBV9; j_call: TRBJ2-7; cdr3_aa: ASSVGVAGGSYEQY
clone_size: .; cdr3_length: 11; v_call: TRBV6-6; j_call: TRBJ1-2; cdr3_aa: ASSPGSNYGYT
clone_size: .; cdr3_length: 11; v_call: TRBV7-3; j_call: TRBJ2-5; cdr3_aa: ASSLDGGETQY
clone_size: few; cdr3_length: 13; v_call: TRBV6-6; j_call: TRBJ2-7; cdr3_aa: ASSYGQGESYEQY
clone_size: once; cdr3_length: 12; v_call: TRBV19; j_call: TRBJ2-2; cdr3_aa: ASSISVNTGELF